This T cell receptor (beta chain) appears in the sequencing data of a study of blood T cell repertoires in COVID-19. Sequenced by immunoSEQ multiplex PCR; TCRdb stores in-frame clones only, minus some. The sample has roughly 340,000 clones, 85% to 90% seen once. The ends were cut back, 1 base at V and 6 bases at J, with 10 bases in the middle. CDR1 and CDR2 (germline): SGHNT, YENEEA. There are 13 residues in the CDR3. V is TRBV11-3 and J is TRBJ2-7, with D unresolved. This clonotype originated in a man aged 18 to 35 who had recovered from COVID-19. Source material: PBMCs or T cells enriched from blood (not recorded which). CDR3 DNA sequence: TGTGCCAGCAGCTTAGGGAGTAGCTCCGAGCAGTACTTC. As protein: CASSLGSSSEQYF.